These 17 T cell receptor beta chains came from one sample sequenced in a study of blood T cell repertoires in COVID-19. Sequencing used immunoSEQ multiplex PCR; TCRdb keeps in-frame clones, though not all of them. There are under 350,000 clones in the sample; about nine tenths occur only once, and 2.6% lies in the top ten. The source material was PBMCs or T cells enriched from blood (not recorded which). These receptors were collected from a man aged 60-69 years who had recovered from COVID-19.

The J gene is TRBJ2-7, the V gene TRBV6-5, with D maybe TRBD1 (6 bases). The V gene's germline CDR1 is MNHEY and CDR2 SVGAGI. V was shortened by 6 bases and J by 3 bases, with 15 bases between the two germline ends. This CDR3 is 14 amino acids long. The CDR3 DNA reads TGTGCCAGCAGGGACTCTAGGGGGTTCTACGAGCAGTACTTC. Translating gives CASRDSRGFYEQYF.

The chain uses TRBV2 and TRBJ2-7; 7 positions match TRBD1. CDR1 is SNHLY and CDR2 is FYNNEI in the germline V gene. The CDR3 is made up of 13 amino acids. V was pared by 6 bases and J by 5 bases, with 7 bases of the junction left unmatched. The CDR3 is CASRRGLGNEQYF. The CDR3 DNA sequence: TGTGCCAGCAGAAGGGGGCTGGGGAACGAGCAGTACTTC.

The genes are TRBV7-2 and TRBJ2-3; the D gene is possibly TRBD2 (6 bases). Trimming removed 2 bases from V and 3 bases from J, with 12 bases in between. The CDR3 sequence is 15 residues long. Germline CDR1 SGHTA, CDR2 FQGNSA. The chain's CDR3 is CASSLWRGNTDTQYF. The DNA of the CDR3 is TGTGCCAGCAGCTTATGGCGGGGTAATACAGATACGCAGTATTTT.

The V call is TRBV7-9, the J call TRBJ2-5; tentatively, D is TRBD2 (6 bases). Germline values: CDR1 SEHNR, CDR2 FQNEAQ (reference sequence). V was cut by 3 bases and J by 3 bases, with 14 bases left in between. This CDR3 has 15 residues. The CDR3 loop is CASSFTSRGEETQYF. The DNA for the CDR3 is TGTGCCAGCAGCTTCACTAGCAGAGGAGAAGAGACCCAGTACTTC.

The V call is TRBV3-1 (or the pseudogene TRBV3-2), the J call TRBJ2-5; possible D gene TRBD2, 6 bases. This CDR3 spans 14 amino acids. Trimming removed 3 bases from V and 5 bases from J, with 13 bases in between. Germline V gives CDR1 LGHDT, CDR2 YNNKEL (reference sequence). The CDR3 sequence: CASSQDRLGETQYF. CDR3 in DNA: TGTGCCAGCAGCCAGGACCGACTAGGGGAGACCCAGTACTTC.

The chain recombines TRBV7-9 with TRBJ2-7; D is undetermined. The CDR3 spans 12 residues. The ends were cut back, 3 bases at V and 3 bases at J, with 6 bases in the middle. CDR1 is SEHNR and CDR2 is FQNEAQ in the germline V gene (reference sequence). The CDR3 DNA sequence: TGTGCCAGCAGCTTCCCAGGCTACGAGCAGTACTTC. Translation gives CASSFPGYEQYF.

The gene calls are TRBV24-1 and TRBJ1-5; 7 nucleotides match TRBD1. The CDR3 has 13 residues. V lost 6 bases and J lost 7; bases outside the gene matches: 5. CDR1 KGHDR and CDR2 SFDVKD come from the germline V gene. The DNA for the CDR3 is TGTGCCACCAGTTCAGGGGGAAGCCAGCCCCAGCATTTT. It encodes CATSSGGSQPQHF.

The gene calls are TRBV7-6 and TRBJ1-1; perhaps TRBD1 as D (6 bases). The V end lost 5 bases, the J end lost 3 bases, and 19 bases lay between the germline ends. Per germline, CDR1 SGHVS and CDR2 FNYEAQ. The CDR3 is 16 residues long. The CDR3 region has the DNA TGTGCCAGCAGCCTGTCCCAAGGGGGACCACACACTGAAGCTTTCTTT. Its protein product is CASSLSQGGPHTEAFF.

This rearrangement joins TRBV11-3 to TRBJ1-1; TRBD1 might be the D (6 bases). The CDR3 sequence is 13 residues long. V shed 5 bases and J shed 11 bases, with 18 bases lying between them. Looked up from germline, CDR1 is SGHNT and CDR2 is YENEEA. CDR3 DNA: TGTGCCAGCAGCCCCGGGGCCTGGGGGCTCGCTTTCTTT. Its translation is CASSPGAWGLAFF. Supplemented by reference TRBV11-3 and TRBJ1-1, the full variable domain reads EAGVVQSPRYKIIEKKQPVAFWCNPISGHNTLYWYLQNLGQGPELLIRYENEEAVDDSQLPKDRFSAERLKGVDSTLKIQPAELGDSAVYLCASSPGAWGLAFFGQGTRLTVV.

The chain carries TRBV11-2 and TRBJ1-2, with 12 nucleotides matching TRBD1. CDR1 is SGHAT, CDR2 FQNNGV, per germline. The CDR3 runs 18 residues. The V gene end was trimmed by 4 bases and the J gene end by 0 bases; junction bases not matched to a gene: 9. CDR3: CASSSGTGGALANYGYTF. CDR3 nucleotide sequence: TGTGCCAGCAGCTCCGGGACAGGGGGCGCATTAGCTAACTATGGCTACACCTTC.

This clone was detected a few times. Other DNA sequences in this specimen translate into the identical CDR3. The chain recombines TRBV5-1 with TRBJ1-1; 10 nucleotides line up with TRBD1. Per the germline V gene, CDR1 is SGHRS and CDR2 is YFSETQ. V lost 4 bases and J lost 2; bases outside the gene matches: 2. The CDR3 runs 14 residues. In DNA form, the CDR3 reads TGCGCCAGCAGCACGACAGGGGGCAACACTGAAGCTTTCTTT. It translates to CASSTTGGNTEAFF.

Comment on this clone: Different DNA sequences within this sample yield the same CDR3. CDR3 sequence (DNA): TGTGCCAGCAGCGTAGGGGGCGGGACCTATGGCTACACCTTC. Protein: CASSVGGGTYGYTF. V and J are TRBV9 and TRBJ1-2, with a weak D call TRBD1 (5 bases). Germline CDR1 reads SGDLS; CDR2 reads YYNGEE. V was clipped by 0 bases and J by 4 bases, with 10 bases between them. CDR3 length: 14 residues.

This sequence joins TRBV18 and TRBJ1-5, with a weak D call TRBD1 (6 bases). Trimming pared 3 bases from V and 1 base from J, leaving 10 bases between. Germline-derived CDR1 and CDR2 are KGHSH and LQKENI. The CDR3 spans 15 residues. CDR3 coding DNA: TGTGCCAGCTCACCCCGGGACACGAGCAATCAGCCCCAGCATTTT. Encoded protein: CASSPRDTSNQPQHF.

The chain has TRBV5-6 and TRBJ2-5; 11 bases agree with TRBD1. CDR3 length: 15 residues. Germline values: CDR1 SGHDT, CDR2 YYEEEE. V was pared by 1 base and J by 5 bases, with 4 bases of the junction left unmatched. CDR3 nucleotides: TGTGCCAGCAGCTTGTATGGGACAGGGGGTGAGACCCAGTACTTC. This translates into CASSLYGTGGETQYF. The whole variable domain, remainder taken from reference TRBV5-6 and TRBJ2-5, is DAGVTQSPTHLIKTRGQQVTLRCSPKSGHDTVSWYQQALGQGPQFIFQYYEEEERQRGNFPDRFSGHQFPNYSSELNVNALLLGDSALYLCASSLYGTGGETQYFGPGTRLLVL.

The chain uses TRBV30 and TRBJ2-3, with D perhaps matching TRBD2 (5 bases). The CDR3 sequence is 12 residues long. V shed 4 bases and J shed 7 bases, with 12 bases lying between them. In germline, CDR1 is GTSNPN, CDR2 SVGIG (reference sequence). CDR3 sequence reads: CAWNPGGNTQYF. The CDR3 DNA sequence: TGTGCCTGGAACCCCGGAGGCAATACGCAGTATTTT.

The chain is built from TRBV27 and TRBJ2-1; D gene unclear. The CDR3 is 13 residues long. Germline V gene data show CDR1 as MNHEY and CDR2 as SMNVEV (reference sequence). Trimming removed 1 base from V and 9 bases from J, with 10 bases in between. The chain's CDR3 is CASSLLSPFEQFF. Written as DNA, the CDR3 is TGTGCCAGCAGTTTATTGTCCCCGTTTGAGCAGTTCTTC.

The chain uses TRBV11-3 and TRBJ2-1, with a tentative D call TRBD2 (6 bases). The ends were cut back, 4 bases at V and 8 bases at J, with 15 bases in the middle. This CDR3 spans 14 amino acids. Germline values: CDR1 SGHNT, CDR2 YENEEA. The CDR3 sequence is CASSSGGPRDEQFF. The CDR3 DNA follows: TGTGCCAGCAGCTCTGGAGGGCCGAGGGATGAGCAGTTCTTC.